This T cell receptor beta chain came from a study of blood T cell repertoires in COVID-19. Study details: T cells, B-cell-depleted T cells, or PBMCs provided the cDNA or gDNA that served as material.

CDR3 length: 15 amino acids. V lost 3 bases to trimming and J lost 4 bases; unmatched junction nucleotides: 5. Germline V CDR1 and CDR2: SGDLS, YYNGEE. This clone has more than one count but fewer than ten. Profiled with immunoSEQ multiplex PCR; TCRdb holds only in-frame clones, not every one. The repertoire holds approximately 310,000 clones, approximately 85% seen once, with 2.2% in the top ten. Ages ranged from about 18 to 90 years, with residence in 24 US areas. Grouping used clinical history reported by participants in a survey and questionnaire. This TCR was recovered from a young man who had recovered from COVID-19. V usage is TRBV9 and J usage is TRBJ2-7; 12 bases are shared with TRBD1. Sequences were obtained from PBMCs or T cells enriched from blood (not recorded which). CDR3 protein: CASSAGQGAIYEQYF. The CDR3 DNA is TGTGCCAGCAGCGCGGGACAGGGGGCTATATACGAGCAGTACTTC.